This T cell receptor (beta chain) was obtained from a study of CD8+ T cells in alopecia areata. This clone showed up just once. What it binds is unknown. The sequencing template was cDNA reverse transcribed from extracted RNA. The assay was immunoSEQ multiplex PCR, and TCRdb's table has in-frame clones only and misses some. The table shows about 110,000 clones, with 55% to 75% occurring only once. Starting from PBMCs, sorting isolated CD4+ and CD8+ T cells. Study-wide points: Although TCR sharing was seen in mice, sharing across patients was less clear, possibly for HLA-related reasons. Clonality in lesional scalp, especially alopecia totalis/universalis, exceeded that of normal scalp.

The CDR3 spans 13 residues. Germline loops: CDR1 SGHRS, CDR2 YFSETQ. V dropped 1 base and J dropped 0 bases, with 5 bases sitting between them. Sequenced: CD8+ T cells sorted from blood. The sequence was collected from a human donor in good health. The V and J genes are TRBV5-1 and TRBJ2-7; D is ambiguous. This CDR3 reads CASSLWASYEQYF. In DNA form, the CDR3 reads TGCGCCAGCAGCTTGTGGGCCTCCTACGAGCAGTACTTC.